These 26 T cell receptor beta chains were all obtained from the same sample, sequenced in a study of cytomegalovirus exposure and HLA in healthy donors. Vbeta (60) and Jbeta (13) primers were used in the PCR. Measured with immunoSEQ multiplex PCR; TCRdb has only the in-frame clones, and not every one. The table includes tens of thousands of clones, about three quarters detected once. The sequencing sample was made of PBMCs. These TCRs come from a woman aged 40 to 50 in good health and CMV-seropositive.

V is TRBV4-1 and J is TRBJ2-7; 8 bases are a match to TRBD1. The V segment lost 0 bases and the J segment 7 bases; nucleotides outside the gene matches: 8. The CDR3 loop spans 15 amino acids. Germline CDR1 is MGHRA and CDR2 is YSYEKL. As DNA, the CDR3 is TGCGCCAGCAGCCAAGAACAGACAGGGGTGAGGGAGCAGTACTTC. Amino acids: CASSQEQTGVREQYF.

The CDR3 spells CASTLNLNTEAFF. The CDR3 nucleotides are TGTGCCAGTACCCTTAACTTGAACACTGAAGCTTTCTTT. The chain employs TRBV19 and TRBJ1-1; no clear D. V dropped 7 bases and J dropped 0 bases, with 9 bases sitting between them. This CDR3 is built from 13 residues. CDR1 is LNHDA and CDR2 is SQIVND in the germline V gene (reference sequence).

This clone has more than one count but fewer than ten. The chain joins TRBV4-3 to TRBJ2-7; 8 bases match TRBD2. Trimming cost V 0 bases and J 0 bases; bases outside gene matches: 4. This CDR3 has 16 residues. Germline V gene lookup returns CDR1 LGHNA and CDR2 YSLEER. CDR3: CASSQDRGGSSYEQYF. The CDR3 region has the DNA TGCGCCAGCAGCCAAGATCGCGGGGGGAGCTCCTACGAGCAGTACTTC.

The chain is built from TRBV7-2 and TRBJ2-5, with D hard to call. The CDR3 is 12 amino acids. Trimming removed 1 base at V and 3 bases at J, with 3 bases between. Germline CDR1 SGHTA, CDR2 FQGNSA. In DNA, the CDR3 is TGTGCCAGCAGCTTAGTAGAAGAGACCCAGTACTTC. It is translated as CASSLVEETQYF.

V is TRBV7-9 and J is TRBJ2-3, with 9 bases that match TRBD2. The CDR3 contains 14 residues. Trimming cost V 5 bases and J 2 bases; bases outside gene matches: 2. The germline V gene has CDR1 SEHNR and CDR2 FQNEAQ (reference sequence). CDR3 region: CASSPGLATDTQYF. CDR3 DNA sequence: TGTGCCAGCAGCCCGGGACTAGCCACAGATACGCAGTATTTT.

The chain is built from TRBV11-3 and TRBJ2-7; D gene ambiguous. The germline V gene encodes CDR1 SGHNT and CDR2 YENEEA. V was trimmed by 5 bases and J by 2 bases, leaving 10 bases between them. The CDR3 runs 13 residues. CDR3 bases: TGTGCCAGCAGCCTGCTGGCAGCCTACGAGCAGTACTTC. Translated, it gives CASSLLAAYEQYF.

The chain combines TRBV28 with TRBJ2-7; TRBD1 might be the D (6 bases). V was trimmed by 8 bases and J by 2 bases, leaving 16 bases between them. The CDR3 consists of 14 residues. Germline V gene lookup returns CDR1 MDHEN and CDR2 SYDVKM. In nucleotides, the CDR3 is TGTGCCAGCGGTGGGGGCCTCTCAACCTACGAGCAGTACTTC. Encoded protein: CASGGGLSTYEQYF.

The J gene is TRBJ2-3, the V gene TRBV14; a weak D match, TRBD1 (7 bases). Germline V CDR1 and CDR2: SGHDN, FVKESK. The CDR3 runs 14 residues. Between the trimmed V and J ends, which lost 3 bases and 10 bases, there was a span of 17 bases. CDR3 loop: CASSQGLPGGAQYF. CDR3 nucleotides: TGTGCCAGCAGCCAGGGACTCCCAGGGGGAGCGCAGTATTTT.

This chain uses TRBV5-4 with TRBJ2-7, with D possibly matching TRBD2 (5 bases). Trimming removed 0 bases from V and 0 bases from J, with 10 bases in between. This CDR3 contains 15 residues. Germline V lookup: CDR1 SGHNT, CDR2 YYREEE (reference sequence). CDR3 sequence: CASSLGGFYSYEQYF. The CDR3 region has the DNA TGTGCCAGCAGCTTGGGCGGGTTCTACTCCTACGAGCAGTACTTC.

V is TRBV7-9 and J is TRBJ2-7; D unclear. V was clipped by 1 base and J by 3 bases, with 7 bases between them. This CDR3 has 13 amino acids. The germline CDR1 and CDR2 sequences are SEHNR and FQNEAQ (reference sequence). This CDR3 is CASSLDSYYEQYF. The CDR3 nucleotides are TGTGCCAGCAGCTTAGACTCTTACTACGAGCAGTACTTC.

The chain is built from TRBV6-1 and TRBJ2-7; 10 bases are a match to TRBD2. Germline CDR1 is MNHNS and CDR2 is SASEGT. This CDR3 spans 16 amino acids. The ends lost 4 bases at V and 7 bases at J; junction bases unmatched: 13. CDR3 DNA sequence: TGTGCCAGCAGTGCCCTAGCGGGAGCACCGATGGGGGAGCAGTACTTC. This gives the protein CASSALAGAPMGEQYF.

In DNA form, the CDR3 reads TGTGCCAGTATGATCCGGGACACGAACACTGAAGCTTTCTTT. The encoded protein is CASMIRDTNTEAFF. V is TRBV19 and J is TRBJ1-1, with D perhaps matching TRBD1 (6 bases). V dropped 7 bases and J dropped 1 base, with 13 bases sitting between them. The CDR3 has 14 amino acids. The V gene's germline CDR1 is LNHDA and CDR2 SQIVND (reference sequence).

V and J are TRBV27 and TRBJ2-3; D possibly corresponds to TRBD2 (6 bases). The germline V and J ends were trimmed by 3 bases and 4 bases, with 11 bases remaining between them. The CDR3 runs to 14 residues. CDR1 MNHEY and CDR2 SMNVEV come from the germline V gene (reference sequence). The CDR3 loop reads CASSFGGGSDTQYF. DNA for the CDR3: TGTGCCAGCAGTTTTGGGGGAGGTTCAGATACGCAGTATTTT.

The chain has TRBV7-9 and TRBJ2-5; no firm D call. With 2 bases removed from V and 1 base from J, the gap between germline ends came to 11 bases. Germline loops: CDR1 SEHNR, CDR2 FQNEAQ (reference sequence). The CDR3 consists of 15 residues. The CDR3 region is CASSLQVGFQETQYF. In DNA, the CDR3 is TGTGCCAGCAGCTTACAGGTTGGGTTCCAAGAGACCCAGTACTTC. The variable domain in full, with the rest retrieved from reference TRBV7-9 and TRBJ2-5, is DTGVSQNPRHKITKRGQNVTFRCDPISEHNRLYWYRQTLGQGPEFLTYFQNEAQLEKSRLLSDRFSAERPKGSFSTLEIQRTEQGDSAMYLCASSLQVGFQETQYFGPGTRLLVL.

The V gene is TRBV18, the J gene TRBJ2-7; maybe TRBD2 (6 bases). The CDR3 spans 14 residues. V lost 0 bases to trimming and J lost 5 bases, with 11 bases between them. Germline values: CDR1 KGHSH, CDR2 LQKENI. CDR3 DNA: TGTGCCAGCTCACCACCAGGAGGGGTCCACGAGCAGTACTTC. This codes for CASSPPGGVHEQYF.

The CDR3 protein is CASSETGNQPQHF. The DNA of the CDR3 is TGTGCCAGCAGCGAAACAGGGAATCAGCCCCAGCATTTT. The J gene is TRBJ1-5, the V gene TRBV28; a weak D match, TRBD1 (6 bases). The CDR3 has 13 amino acids. Trimming left V 6 bases short and J 4 bases short, with 10 bases between. Germline CDR1 MDHEN, CDR2 SYDVKM.

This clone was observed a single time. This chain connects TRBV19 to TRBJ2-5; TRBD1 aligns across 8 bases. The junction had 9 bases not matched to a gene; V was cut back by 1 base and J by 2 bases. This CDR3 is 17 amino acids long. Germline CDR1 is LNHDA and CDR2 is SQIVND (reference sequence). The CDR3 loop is CASSIASWGTGQETQYF. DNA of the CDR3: TGTGCCAGTAGTATAGCATCGTGGGGGACAGGACAAGAGACCCAGTACTTC.

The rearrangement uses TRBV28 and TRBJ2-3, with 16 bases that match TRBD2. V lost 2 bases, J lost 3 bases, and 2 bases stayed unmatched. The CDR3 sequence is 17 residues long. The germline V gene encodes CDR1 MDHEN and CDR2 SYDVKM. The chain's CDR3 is CASSLGTSGRGTDTQYF. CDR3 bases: TGTGCCAGCAGTTTAGGGACTAGCGGGAGGGGGACAGATACGCAGTATTTT. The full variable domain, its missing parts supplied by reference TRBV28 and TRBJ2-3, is DVKVTQSSRYLVKRTGEKVFLECVQDMDHENMFWYRQDPGLGLRLIYFSYDVKMKEKGDIPEGYSVSREKKERFSLILESASTNQTSMYLCASSLGTSGRGTDTQYFGPGTRLTVL.

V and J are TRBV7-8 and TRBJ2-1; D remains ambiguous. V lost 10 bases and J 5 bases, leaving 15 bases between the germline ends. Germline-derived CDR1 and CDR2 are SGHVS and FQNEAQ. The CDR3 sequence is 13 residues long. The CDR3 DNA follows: TGTGCCACCGGCTTAACGAGGAACAATGAGCAGTTCTTC. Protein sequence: CATGLTRNNEQFF.

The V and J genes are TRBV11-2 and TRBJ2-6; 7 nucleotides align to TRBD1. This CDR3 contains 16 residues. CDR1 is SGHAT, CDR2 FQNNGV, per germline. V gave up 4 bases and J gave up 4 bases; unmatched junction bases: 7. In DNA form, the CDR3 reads TGTGCCAGCAGCTCTTACACAGGGGCCGGGGCCAACGTCCTGACTTTC. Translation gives CASSSYTGAGANVLTF.

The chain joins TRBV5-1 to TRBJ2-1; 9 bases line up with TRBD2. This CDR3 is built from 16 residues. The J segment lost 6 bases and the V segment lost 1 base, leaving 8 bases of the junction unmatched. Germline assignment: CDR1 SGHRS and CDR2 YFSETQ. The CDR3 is CASSLRRREGPNEQFF. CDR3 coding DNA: TGCGCCAGCAGCTTGAGGAGGCGGGAGGGCCCCAATGAGCAGTTCTTC.

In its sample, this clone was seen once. CDR3: CASSLMASYGYTF. The CDR3 nucleotides read TGTGCCAGCAGTTTAATGGCTTCCTATGGCTACACCTTC. The chain links TRBV28 to TRBJ1-2; the D is unclear. CDR1 is MDHEN, CDR2 SYDVKM, per germline. The V gene lost 2 bases and the J gene lost 4 bases, with 8 bases spanning the gap. There are 13 residues in the CDR3.

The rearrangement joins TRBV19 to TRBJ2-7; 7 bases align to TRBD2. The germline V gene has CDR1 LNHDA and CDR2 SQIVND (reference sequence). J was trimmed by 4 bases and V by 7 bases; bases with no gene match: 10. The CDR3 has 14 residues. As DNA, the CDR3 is TGTGCCAGTAACCAGGCGGCGGGAGAGTACGAGCAGTACTTC. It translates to CASNQAAGEYEQYF.

Here the CDR3 DNA reads TGTGCCAGCAGCCCCCTGGGCCTAGCGGGAGAAGAGACCCAGTACTTC. Translated: CASSPLGLAGEETQYF. This chain uses TRBV9 with TRBJ2-5; 10 bases fit TRBD2. Unmatched junction bases numbered 9, after V lost 4 bases and J lost 3 bases. Germline V gene data show CDR1 as SGDLS and CDR2 as YYNGEE. The CDR3 totals 16 residues.

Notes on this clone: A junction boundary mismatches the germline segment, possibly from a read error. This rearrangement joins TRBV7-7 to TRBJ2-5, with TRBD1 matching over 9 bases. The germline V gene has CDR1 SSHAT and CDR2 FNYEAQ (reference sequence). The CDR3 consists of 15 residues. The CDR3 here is CASSLTGGWAETQYF. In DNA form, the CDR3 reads TGTGCTAGCAGCTTAACAGGGGGCTGGGCGGAGACCCAGTACTTC.

The CDR3 nucleotides read TGTGCCTGGAGTGTTAGTATCCTCTACGAGCAGTACTTC. It translates to CAWSVSILYEQYF. The V gene is TRBV30, the J gene TRBJ2-7; D uncertain. This CDR3 is 13 amino acids long. V was trimmed by 0 bases and J by 3 bases, leaving 9 bases between them. Per the germline V gene, CDR1 is GTSNPN and CDR2 is SVGIG (reference sequence).